Listed below are T cell receptor beta chains from one sample, sequenced in a study of technical replicates of blood from several donors. Clones were read by immunoSEQ multiplex PCR, and TCRdb kept only the in-frame ones, dropping some. The repertoire holds tens of thousands of clones, with 92% as singletons. Specimen: T cells isolated from PBMCs. Every receptor here comes from a human donor in good health. Each CDR3 is given with its conserved first and last residue. Size tells how often a clone was seen (once, few, many) or the class of an expanded clone, and some rows leave it out.

v_call	j_call	clone_size	cdr3_aa
TRBV7-2	TRBJ1-3	.	CASSLGGHGHF
TRBV5-6	TRBJ1-2	.	CASSLFGGGTVGYTF
TRBV15	TRBJ2-7	.	CATSRDLASGSEQYF
TRBV5-4	TRBJ2-7	.	CASSLAPTGDEQYF
TRBV6-4	TRBJ2-1	.	CASSPPNSSYNEQFF
TRBV20-1	TRBJ2-7	.	CSAQATYEQYF
TRBV6-6	TRBJ2-1	.	CASSPLIAGASNEQFF
TRBV25-1	TRBJ1-4	few	CASSERTGGEKLFF
TRBV28	TRBJ2-5	.	CASSLERELETQYF
TRBV9	TRBJ2-7	.	CASSVGTSNYEQYF
TRBV9	TRBJ2-1	.	CASSPQGGGRLYNEQFF
TRBV19	TRBJ2-7	.	CASTTFHRGHYEQYF
TRBV7-3	TRBJ2-1	.	CASSLRPGGPGYNEQFF
TRBV27	TRBJ2-1	few	CASSSLISGGSPYNEQFF
TRBV11-3	TRBJ1-4	.	CASSLEWDTPTNEKLFF
TRBV28	TRBJ1-5	.	CASTPFGGLYQPQHF
TRBV6-1	TRBJ1-5	.	CASSQGTGGNQPQHF
TRBV7-2	TRBJ1-5	.	CASSLAGGDQPQHF
TRBV6-4	TRBJ2-1	.	CASSDLAGLYNEQFF
TRBV5-4	TRBJ2-3	.	CASSLGLAGTDTQYF
TRBV18	TRBJ1-5	.	CASSPPTDSNQPQHF
TRBV5-4	TRBJ1-1	.	CASSLGGPNTEAFF
TRBV2	TRBJ1-4	.	CASSETWVANEKLFF
TRBV5-6	TRBJ2-2	.	CASLQAGGNTGELFF
TRBV4-1	TRBJ2-7	.	CASSQDDRVPYEQYF
TRBV5-6	TRBJ1-2	few	CASSLVAGPGYTF
TRBV2	TRBJ1-1	few	CAGSPGANTEAFF
TRBV21-1	TRBJ2-3	.	CASSKECRGADTQYF
TRBV30	TRBJ1-1	few	CAWTAKGRIEAFF
TRBV11-2	TRBJ2-7	.	CASKHGGGEQYF
TRBV7-2	TRBJ2-1	.	CASSLGFAGYNEQFF